A single sample is the source of the 17 T cell receptor beta chains below, sequenced in a study of OX40 agonist ivuxolimab in advanced cancers. Receptor libraries were prepared by the immunoSEQ multiplex PCR assay. The table was pulled from immuneACCESS by TCRdb, which kept in-frame rearrangements only. Such tables lose some clones; where checked, under half of the loss comes from unresolved V genes, and the rest has no known cause. The sample table records tens of thousands of clones; 90% of these occur just once. The ten largest make up more than 0.25% of the sample. This specimen was CD4+ or CD8+ T cells sorted from blood, taken in a trial of the OX40 agonist ivuxolimab. The receptors derive from an adult with an advanced solid tumor such as melanoma, head and neck, liver or kidney cancer.

This chain joins TRBV6-5 and TRBJ2-1; TRBD2 matches at 7 bases. Germline V lookup: CDR1 MNHEY, CDR2 SVGAGI. The V gene end was trimmed by 0 bases and the J gene end by 8 bases; junction bases not matched to a gene: 10. This CDR3 has 16 amino acids. Written as DNA, the CDR3 is TGTGCCAGCAGTTACTCCGACGGGGGGACTGGAGATGAGCAGTTCTTC. This gives the protein CASSYSDGGTGDEQFF.

The chain carries TRBV7-2 and TRBJ2-2; 9 bases line up with TRBD2. The CDR3 loop spans 16 amino acids. CDR1 and CDR2 from the germline V gene are SGHTA and FQGNSA. V trimming: 4 bases; J trimming: 1 base; junction bases outside the gene matches: 4. The CDR3 sequence is CASSSSGGWNTGELFF. The CDR3 coding sequence is TGTGCCAGCAGCTCAAGCGGGGGGTGGAACACCGGGGAGCTGTTTTTT.

The chain couples TRBV5-1 to TRBJ1-1; a weak D match, TRBD1 (5 bases). CDR1 is SGHRS and CDR2 is YFSETQ in the germline V gene. The CDR3 sequence is 15 residues long. V lost 2 bases and J 3 bases, leaving 14 bases between the germline ends. CDR3 sequence (DNA): TGCGCCAGCAGCTTTCAGGGACCCCCGGACACTGAAGCTTTCTTT. Encoded protein: CASSFQGPPDTEAFF.

The sample holds one count of this clone. The chain carries TRBV5-1 and TRBJ1-6, with a tentative D call TRBD1 (6 bases). The CDR3 has 15 amino acids. Germline CDR1 is SGHRS and CDR2 is YFSETQ. V dropped 3 bases and J dropped 6 bases, with 13 bases sitting between them. This CDR3 reads CASSSGDRTNSPLHF. Written as DNA, the CDR3 is TGCGCCAGCAGCTCCGGAGACAGGACTAATTCACCCCTCCACTTT.

The chain joins TRBV11-3 to TRBJ2-2, with a possible D match to TRBD2 (5 bases). CDR1 is SGHNT, CDR2 YENEEA, per germline. V lost 5 bases to trimming and J lost 6 bases, with 13 bases between them. This CDR3 has 14 residues. CDR3 DNA sequence: TGTGCCAGCAGCGCCACACTAGTATCCGGGGAGCTGTTTTTT. Translated, it gives CASSATLVSGELFF.

The genes are TRBV7-9 and TRBJ1-4; maybe TRBD1 (6 bases). The CDR3 has 13 amino acids. The germline gives CDR1 SEHNR, CDR2 FQNEAQ (reference sequence). V lost 5 bases to trimming and J lost 12 bases, with 16 bases between them. The CDR3 here is CASSLREGGQLFF. CDR3 sequence (DNA): TGTGCCAGCAGCCTCCGGGAGGGGGGTCAACTGTTTTTT.

The genes are TRBV10-1 and TRBJ2-1, with D perhaps matching TRBD2 (7 bases). The V end lost 0 bases, the J end lost 10 bases, and 19 bases lay between the germline ends. The CDR3 runs to 16 residues. Germline loops: CDR1 WNHNN, CDR2 SYGVQD (reference sequence). This CDR3 reads CASSESGGALIGEQFF. CDR3 nucleotide sequence: TGCGCCAGCAGTGAGTCTGGGGGGGCCCTAATCGGGGAGCAGTTCTTC.

The CDR3 loop is CASSLASQSSYNSPLHF. The CDR3 nucleotides read TGCGCCAGCAGCTTGGCATCACAGAGCTCCTATAATTCACCCCTCCACTTT. The chain has TRBV5-1 and TRBJ1-6, with unresolved D. The CDR3 is 17 residues long. V dropped 0 bases and J dropped 0 bases, with 10 bases sitting between them. Germline loops: CDR1 SGHRS, CDR2 YFSETQ.

The chain uses TRBV11-2 and TRBJ2-5, with 14 positions matching TRBD2. Germline V gene sequence: CDR1 SGHAT, CDR2 FQNNGV. The CDR3 length is 17 residues. V gave up 4 bases and J gave up 5 bases; unmatched junction bases: 9. The CDR3 loop reads CASSWNSGTSGGETQYF. DNA of the CDR3: TGTGCCAGCAGCTGGAACTCCGGGACTAGCGGGGGTGAGACCCAGTACTTC.

This clone has a single count. V usage is TRBV5-4 and J usage is TRBJ1-2, with 9 positions matching TRBD1. The germline V gene has CDR1 SGHNT and CDR2 YYREEE (reference sequence). This CDR3 comprises 15 residues. V lost 4 bases to trimming and J lost 3 bases; unmatched junction nucleotides: 7. The DNA of the CDR3 is TGTGCCAGCAGCCCCGGACAGGGGTGGGACTATGGCTACACCTTC. As protein: CASSPGQGWDYGYTF.

The V gene is TRBV6-5, the J gene TRBJ2-3; D is unclear. CDR3 length: 13 residues. Deletions cut 0 bases from V and 1 base from J, with 2 bases between. Germline V gene data show CDR1 as MNHEY and CDR2 as SVGAGI. CDR3 region: CASSYSGTDTQYF. The CDR3 nucleotides are TGTGCCAGCAGTTACTCGGGCACAGATACGCAGTATTTT.

The CDR3 nucleotides are TGTGCCAGCAGCGTAGTTGAGGGCACCGGGGAGCTGTTTTTT. Protein sequence: CASSVVEGTGELFF. The rearrangement links TRBV9 to TRBJ2-2, with D perhaps TRBD2 (5 bases). The V gene's germline CDR1 is SGDLS and CDR2 YYNGEE. V lost 0 bases and J 4 bases, leaving 7 bases between the germline ends. The CDR3 contains 14 residues. The full variable domain, in which reference TRBV9 and TRBJ2-2 provide the parts outside the CDR3, is DSGVTQTPKHLITATGQRVTLRCSPRSGDLSVYWYQQSLDQGLQFLIQYYNGEERAKGNILERFSAQQFPDLHSELNLSSLELGDSALYFCASSVVEGTGELFFGEGSRLTVL.

The genes are TRBV5-1 and TRBJ2-3; D possibly corresponds to TRBD2 (6 bases). The germline CDR1 and CDR2 sequences are SGHRS and YFSETQ. The length of the CDR3 is 14 residues. The V end lost 5 bases, the J end lost 0 bases, and 10 bases lay between the germline ends. The CDR3 bases are TGCGCCAGCAGGGATAGCGGTAGCACAGATACGCAGTATTTT. This gives the protein CASRDSGSTDTQYF.

This chain uses TRBV27 with TRBJ1-4; D perhaps matches TRBD1 (5 bases). CDR1 and CDR2 from the germline V gene are MNHEY and SMNVEV (reference sequence). The CDR3 covers 14 residues. V shed 6 bases and J shed 0 bases, with 8 bases lying between them. For the CDR3, the DNA is TGTGCCAGCAGAGGACACGCAACTAATGAAAAACTGTTTTTT. The encoded protein is CASRGHATNEKLFF.

J is TRBJ2-7 and V is TRBV6-5; D perhaps matches TRBD1 (5 bases). This CDR3 has 15 amino acids. Germline values: CDR1 MNHEY, CDR2 SVGAGI. The germline V and J ends were trimmed by 6 bases and 0 bases, with 15 bases remaining between them. The CDR3 reads CASSPDIWNSYEQYV. In nucleotides, the CDR3 is TGTGCCAGCAGCCCGGACATTTGGAACTCCTACGAGCAGTACGTC.

This chain connects TRBV15 to TRBJ1-4; tentatively, D is TRBD1 (5 bases). CDR1 and CDR2 (germline): LNHNV, YYDKDF (reference sequence). The length of the CDR3 is 18 residues. Trimming shortened V by 1 base and J by 2 bases, and 17 bases separated the two germline ends. DNA of the CDR3: TGTGCCACCAGCAGAGGGGGTTCGGCAGGGACCACTAATGAAAAACTGTTTTTT. It specifies CATSRGGSAGTTNEKLFF. The whole variable domain, filled in from reference TRBV15 and TRBJ1-4, reads DAMVIQNPRYQVTQFGKPVTLSCSQTLNHNVMYWYQQKSSQAPKLLFHYYDKDFNNEADTPDNFQSRRPNTSFCFLDIRSPGLGDTAMYLCATSRGGSAGTTNEKLFFGSGTQLSVL.

The rearrangement uses TRBV7-9 and TRBJ2-3, with 9 bases identical to TRBD2. Germline V gives CDR1 SEHNR, CDR2 FQNEAQ (reference sequence). This CDR3 has 14 residues. V lost 5 bases and J lost 0; bases outside the gene matches: 0. The CDR3 DNA is TGTGCCAGCAGCACTAGCGGGAGCACAGATACGCAGTATTTT. Protein sequence: CASSTSGSTDTQYF.